These T cell receptor beta chains were read from a single sample in a study of identical twins. TCRdb re-called the 5' RACE reads through MiXCR, storing one row per CDR3 protein. The sample yields around 490,000 distinct CDR3 sequences, roughly 15% seen once. These data are also associated with another study on yellow fever vaccine responses in identical twins.

Sequencing was performed on CD4+ T cells sorted from blood. The origin of the receptors is a woman aged 18-29 years in good health. Each CDR3 is given with its conserved first and last residue. Fields, in order: clone size, V gene, J gene, D gene, CDR3 protein, CDR3 DNA. The D gene is left open where the match is weak. Size is stated for part of the rows, as once, few or many counts, or as a class when the clone is expanded.

few	TRBV7-3	TRBJ2-3	NA	CASSLYSGRTDTQYF	TGTGCCAGCAGCTTATATAGCGGCCGCACAGATACGCAGTATTTT
NA	TRBV6-1	TRBJ2-1	TRBD1	CATSGDRGSNEQFF	TGTGCCACCTCAGGGGACAGGGGGTCAAATGAGCAGTTCTTC
NA	TRBV5-6	TRBJ2-1	NA	CASRIRGRGEQFF	TGTGCCAGCAGAATCCGAGGGAGAGGTGAGCAGTTCTTC
NA	TRBV29-1	TRBJ2-3	NA	CSVTGLQLSTDTQYF	TGCAGCGTCACCGGGCTCCAGCTAAGCACAGATACGCAGTATTTT
few	TRBV7-2	TRBJ2-2	NA	CASSSRWVTGELFF	TGTGCCAGCAGCTCGCGGTGGGTCACCGGGGAGCTGTTTTTT
NA	TRBV29-1	TRBJ2-1	NA	CSAPTSNLNEQFF	TGCAGCGCACCGACAAGCAATCTTAATGAGCAGTTCTTC
NA	TRBV10-1	TRBJ1-6	NA	CASSESRTANSPLHF	TGCGCCAGCAGTGAGTCTAGGACCGCGAATTCACCCCTCCACTTT
few	TRBV5-1	TRBJ2-2	NA	CASSLEVGNTGELFF	TGCGCCAGCAGCTTGGAGGTCGGGAATACCGGGGAGCTGTTTTTT
NA	TRBV11-2	TRBJ2-1	TRBD2	CALSSGSSEQFF	TGTGCCTTATCTAGCGGGAGTTCTGAGCAGTTCTTC
few	TRBV15	TRBJ2-1	NA	CATSRVGVVEQFF	TGTGCCACCAGCAGAGTAGGGGTAGTTGAGCAGTTCTTC
few	TRBV7-9	TRBJ1-6	TRBD1	CASTGTGDLSPLHF	TGTGCCAGTACCGGGACAGGGGATTTGTCACCCCTCCACTTT
NA	TRBV12-3/TRBV12-4	TRBJ2-5	TRBD1	CASSGQGDRTQYF	TGTGCCAGCAGTGGACAGGGCGACCGGACCCAGTACTTC
NA	TRBV12-3/TRBV12-4	TRBJ1-3	TRBD1	CASSSRDRARNTIYF	TGTGCCAGCAGCTCTAGGGACAGGGCAAGAAACACCATATATTTT
NA	TRBV4-2	TRBJ2-7	NA	CASSQVAQGPYEQYF	TGTGCCAGCAGCCAAGTAGCCCAGGGCCCCTACGAGCAGTACTTC
few	TRBV20-1	TRBJ2-3	TRBD2	CSAGSGRTSDTQYF	TGCAGTGCCGGAAGCGGGAGGACGTCGGATACGCAGTATTTT
few	TRBV4-1	TRBJ1-4	NA	CASSQAADGEKLFF	TGCGCCAGCAGCCAAGCCGCGGATGGTGAAAAACTGTTTTTT
few	TRBV20-1	TRBJ1-5	TRBD1	CSARAGTGYNQPQHF	TGCAGTGCTAGAGCGGGGACAGGGTACAATCAGCCCCAGCATTTT
NA	TRBV20-1	TRBJ2-3	NA	CSAWRTDTQYF	TGCAGTGCTTGGAGGACAGATACGCAGTATTTT
few	TRBV29-1	TRBJ2-7	NA	CSVERQVGEQYF	TGCAGCGTTGAAAGGCAAGTCGGGGAGCAGTACTTC
NA	TRBV29-1	TRBJ2-5	NA	CSVEDDETQYF	TGCAGCGTTGAAGACGATGAGACCCAGTACTTC
NA	TRBV11-2	TRBJ2-7	NA	CASSLVGIFKYF	TGTGCCAGCAGCTTGGTAGGGATTTTTAAGTACTTC
NA	TRBV10-3	TRBJ2-7	TRBD2	CAINSGSGYEQYF	TGTGCCATCAATAGCGGGAGTGGGTACGAGCAGTACTTC